The rows below give T cell receptor beta chains drawn from one sample of a study of blood T cell repertoires in COVID-19. Clones were sequenced by immunoSEQ multiplex PCR, and TCRdb holds only the in-frame ones, with some missing. The sample holds roughly 340,000 clones, approximately 91% seen once. The specimen sequenced was peripheral blood. Receptors originate from an older woman with COVID-19, enrolled during active disease. Each CDR3 is given with its conserved first and last residue. Fields, in order: J gene, V gene, clone size, D gene, CDR3 DNA, CDR3 protein. D genes are given only for firm matches. Expanded clones get a size class; other rows say once, few or many, or leave the size out.

TRBJ2-1	TRBV5-1	.	.	TGCGCCAGCAGCCAAAACAATGAGCAGTTCTTC	CASSQNNEQFF
TRBJ1-1	TRBV5-6	.	.	TGTGCCAGCAGCTCGCACAGGGCTCCTGAAGCTTTCTTT	CASSSHRAPEAFF
TRBJ2-3	TRBV11-2	.	.	TGTGCCAGCGCACCGGGGAGGCAGGGAACAGATACGCAGTATTTT	CASAPGRQGTDTQYF
TRBJ1-1	TRBV14	.	TRBD1	TGTGCCAGCAGCCCCGACAGGGCCACTGAAGCTTTCTTT	CASSPDRATEAFF
TRBJ1-6	TRBV19	.	.	TGTGCCACCTCAAGACAGTCCTCCTATAATTCACCCCTCCACTTT	CATSRQSSYNSPLHF
TRBJ1-3	TRBV5-1	.	TRBD1	TGCGCCAGCAGCTTAGGCGCAGGGGGCTTCTTTGGAAACACCATATATTTT	CASSLGAGGFFGNTIYF
TRBJ1-2	TRBV29-1	.	.	TGCAGCGTTGGGCAGGCCCCACGTGGCTACACCTTC	CSVGQAPRGYTF
TRBJ1-2	TRBV27	.	.	TGTGCCAGCACTGTTTACCCCCCCGAAGGGGCAGGGGGCTACACCTTC	CASTVYPPEGAGGYTF
TRBJ1-1	TRBV5-1	.	.	TGCGCCAGCAGCTTGGCGGCAGGGGAGAGGACTGAAGCTTTCTTT	CASSLAAGERTEAFF
TRBJ2-1	TRBV6-5	.	TRBD1	TGTGCCAGCACCGGGACAGGGCAGAATGAGCAGTTCTTC	CASTGTGQNEQFF
TRBJ1-4	TRBV2	.	.	TGTGCCAGCAGTGACGGTCAAGTCCGCCAAAGGGGACTGTTTTTT	CASSDGQVRQRGLFF
TRBJ1-2	TRBV6-4	.	.	TGTGCCAGCAGCCCCCGGAGGGACGGCTACACCTTC	CASSPRRDGYTF
TRBJ2-5	TRBV10-3	.	TRBD2	TGTGCCATCAGGGGGGGTGGGACTAGCCTCCAAGAGACCCAGTACTTC	CAIRGGGTSLQETQYF
TRBJ2-7	TRBV6-5	.	TRBD1	TGTGCCAGCAGTTACGGGTGGACAGGAAGTATGGACGAGCAGTACTTC	CASSYGWTGSMDEQYF
TRBJ1-2	TRBV24-1	.	.	TGTGCCACCAGTGATTTCGGTCGGGGCTACACCTTC	CATSDFGRGYTF
TRBJ1-5	TRBV5-6	.	TRBD1	TGTGCCAGCAGCTTGCACGGGACAGGGGATCAGCCCCAGCATTTT	CASSLHGTGDQPQHF
TRBJ2-4	TRBV2	.	.	TGTGCCAGCAGTGGGGGCTTCGTGGGAAACATTCAGTACTTC	CASSGGFVGNIQYF
TRBJ1-5	TRBV28	.	.	TGTGCCAGCAGTTTATCGGGGGGGATACAGCCCCAGCATTTT	CASSLSGGIQPQHF
TRBJ1-5	TRBV19	.	.	TGTGCCAGTACCCCCTCCGGGACATATAGCAATCAGCCCCAGCATTTT	CASTPSGTYSNQPQHF
TRBJ1-1	TRBV2	few	.	TGTGCCAGCAGTGAAGAAAGGGGGAACACTGAAGCTTTCTTT	CASSEERGNTEAFF
TRBJ2-7	TRBV5-1	.	TRBD1	TGCGCCAGCAGCTTGTGGGGACAGGGGTCCGAGCAGTACTTC	CASSLWGQGSEQYF
TRBJ1-1	TRBV5-6	.	.	TGTGCCAGCAGCTTGAGAGGGTGGAACACTGAAGCTTTCTTT	CASSLRGWNTEAFF
TRBJ2-3	TRBV5-8	.	.	TGTGCCAGCAGCTTGGCCTTGGCAGGGGACACAGATACGCAGTATTTT	CASSLALAGDTDTQYF
TRBJ2-2	TRBV4-1	.	TRBD1	TGCGCCAGCAGCCGCGCCTATACCGGGACAGTTAACACCGGGGAGCTGTTTTTT	CASSRAYTGTVNTGELFF
TRBJ2-7	TRBV9	.	TRBD1	TGTGCCAGCAGCGCGTCGACAGGGGTAAACTACGAGCAGTACTTC	CASSASTGVNYEQYF
TRBJ1-3	TRBV14	.	.	TGTGCCAGCAGTCTACTCTCTGGAAACACCATATATTTT	CASSLLSGNTIYF
TRBJ1-2	TRBV4-1	.	.	TGCGCCAGCAGCCAAGGCAAACTTGGCTACACCTTC	CASSQGKLGYTF
TRBJ1-3	TRBV7-8	once	.	TGTGCCAGCAGCTTACCCCGGGACTCTGGAAACACCATATATTTT	CASSLPRDSGNTIYF
TRBJ1-1	TRBV12-3/TRBV12-4	.	.	TGTGCCAGCAGCCTCGGCGCGGGAACTGAAGCTTTCTTT	CASSLGAGTEAFF
TRBJ2-2	TRBV5-6	.	.	TGTGCCAGCAGCTTAGTAGCAGGGGCCAACACCGGGGAGCTGTTTTTT	CASSLVAGANTGELFF
TRBJ2-5	TRBV7-2	once	.	TGTGCCAGCAGCTCCTCCTCGGGGGTAGGGACCCAGTACTTC	CASSSSSGVGTQYF
TRBJ1-1	TRBV6-6	.	.	TGTGCCAGCAGTTACGCGAATTCTAAGAACACTGAAGCTTTCTTT	CASSYANSKNTEAFF
TRBJ2-1	TRBV2	few	TRBD1	TGTGCCAGTAGTACCGGGACAGGGACCTACAATGAGCAGTTCTTC	CASSTGTGTYNEQFF
TRBJ1-3	TRBV7-8	.	.	TGTGCCAGCAGCTTAAGGAGGGAAGCTGCTGGAAACACCATATATTTT	CASSLRREAAGNTIYF
TRBJ1-2	TRBV3-1/TRBV3-2	.	TRBD1	TGTGCCAGCAGCCAATGGACAGGCAGGGGCCTAACTAACTATGGCTACACCTTC	CASSQWTGRGLTNYGYTF
TRBJ1-2	TRBV10-3	.	.	TGTGCCATCAGTGACCCCTCGACAAGTAACTATGGCTACACCTTC	CAISDPSTSNYGYTF
TRBJ2-1	TRBV9	.	.	TGTGCCAGCAGCTATGCCTACAATGAGCAGTTCTTC	CASSYAYNEQFF